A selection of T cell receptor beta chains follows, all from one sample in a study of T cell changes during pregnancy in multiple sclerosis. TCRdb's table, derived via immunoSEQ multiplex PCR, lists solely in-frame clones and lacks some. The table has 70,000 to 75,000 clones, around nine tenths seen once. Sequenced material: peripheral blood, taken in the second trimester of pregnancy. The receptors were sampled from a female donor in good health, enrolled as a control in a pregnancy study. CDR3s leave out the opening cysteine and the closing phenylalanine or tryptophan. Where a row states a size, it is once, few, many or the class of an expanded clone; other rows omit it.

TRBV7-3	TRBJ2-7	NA	ASSSQGALSSYEQY
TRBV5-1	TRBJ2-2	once	ASKTYTGRTGELF
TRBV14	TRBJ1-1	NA	ASSQGQNTEAF
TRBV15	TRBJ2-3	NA	ATRLAGSDTQY
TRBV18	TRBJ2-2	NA	ASSLQGSFTGELF
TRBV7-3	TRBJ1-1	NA	ASSPGGGDVNTEAF
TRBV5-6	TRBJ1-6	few	ASSLRGIADNSPLH
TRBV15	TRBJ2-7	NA	ATSTAGGPYEQY
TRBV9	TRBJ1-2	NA	ASSVAGNYGYT
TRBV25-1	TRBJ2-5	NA	ASASGETQY
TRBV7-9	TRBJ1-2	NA	ASSFDAITKDGYT
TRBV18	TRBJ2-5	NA	ASSPPSGETQY
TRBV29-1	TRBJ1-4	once	SASHGIVGTTNEKLF
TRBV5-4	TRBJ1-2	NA	ASSLVPGANYGYT
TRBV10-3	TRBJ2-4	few	AISEGQSKNIQY
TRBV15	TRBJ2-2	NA	ATSRDLTSGGGGELF
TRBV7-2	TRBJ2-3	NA	ASSLVGSSGAEVDTQY
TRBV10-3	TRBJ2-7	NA	AISETSSGYEQY
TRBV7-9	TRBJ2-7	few	ASSPTGYEQY
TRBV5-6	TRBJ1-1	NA	ASSLGQTEAF
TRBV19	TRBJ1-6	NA	ASRGTGLSSLH
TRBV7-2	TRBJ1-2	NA	ATGQDTNYGYT
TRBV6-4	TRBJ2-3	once	ASSDGTGEGDTQY
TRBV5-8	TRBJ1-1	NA	ASSLASGFGAF
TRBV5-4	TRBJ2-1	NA	AARGGYNEQF
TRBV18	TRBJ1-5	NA	ASSPKNQGNQPQH
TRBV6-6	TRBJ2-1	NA	ASRRGGAANEQF
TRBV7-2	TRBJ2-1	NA	ASSQRLAGGPVHEQF
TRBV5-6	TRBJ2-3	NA	ASGSRGTQY
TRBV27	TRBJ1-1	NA	ASSLTGSGEAF
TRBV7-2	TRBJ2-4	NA	ASSLGRARAKNIQY
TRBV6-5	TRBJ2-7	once	ASSGSYEQY
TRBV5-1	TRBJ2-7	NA	ASSLRQGVGYEQY
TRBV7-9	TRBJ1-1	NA	ASSSEGAYTEAF
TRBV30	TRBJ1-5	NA	AWSSGRERRQPQH
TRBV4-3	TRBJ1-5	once	ASSQAQGARQPQH
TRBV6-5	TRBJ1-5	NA	VSSMWGVSNQPQH
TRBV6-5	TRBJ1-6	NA	ASREGDSGRVPLH
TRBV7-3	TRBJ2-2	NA	ATRELAGSITGELF
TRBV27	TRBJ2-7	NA	ASSLLGLGTGGYEQY
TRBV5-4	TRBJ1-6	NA	ASSAGSDSPLH
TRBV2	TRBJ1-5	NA	ASRAYSNQPQH
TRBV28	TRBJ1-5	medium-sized	ASSFPRGGNQPQH
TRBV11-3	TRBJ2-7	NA	ASSPSTGDYEQY
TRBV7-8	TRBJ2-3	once	ASSPIPSVTSTDTQY
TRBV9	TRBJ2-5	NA	ASSAGGQGRETQY